This T cell receptor beta chain is from a study of cytomegalovirus exposure and HLA in healthy donors (dated by TCRdb to the late 2010s). As for the study more broadly: In an earlier analysis of roughly 590 of the donors, around 300 Gb of sequence data and 117 million unique TCR beta sequences from 180 million or so T cells were reported. Approximately 300 gigabases of sequencing data and tens of millions of unique TCR sequences made up an early release that covered some 640 HLA-typed donors. Among the roughly 370 genotyped donors, about 85% belonged to the genetic ancestry cluster associated with self-reported Caucasian donors. The study aimed to test whether signatures of past pathogen exposure could be identified by cataloging public T cell receptors. The study used immunosequencing to profile the T cell repertoires of some 600 subjects and linked those repertoires to cytomegalovirus serostatus. In addition to the first cohort of approximately 650 subjects, a separate validation cohort of under 150 different subjects was used. High-throughput TCR immunosequencing, statistical association of individual TCRs with disease status, and machine learning were combined to predict cytomegalovirus infection status. A later analysis re-analyzed previously published TCR beta repertoires from approximately 700 donors and added high-resolution HLA genotyping to study TCR occurrence patterns. The later analysis used no new phenotypic data to find candidate immune exposures, relying instead on TCR beta sequences and their occurrence across donors. In an earlier analysis of more than 550 of the donors, high-throughput TCR beta sequencing was used to judge whether each TCR beta V gene segment behaved as functional or pseudogenic. Donor age, sex, ethnicity and CMV serostatus were compiled alongside the repertoire data. In a later genetic analysis, genome-wide SNP genotypes for about 55% of the roughly 700 donors were used, and that subset was treated as a discovery cohort. Every repertoire in the discovery cohort had been generated on one and the same sequencing platform. HLA typing included class I and class II loci at four-digit resolution. The number of donors typed differed by locus, with about 629-640 for A, B, C, DRB1 and DQB1, around 520 for DQA1, some 570 for DPA1, and 450 to 480 for DPB1. Five DR-DQ haplotypes were handled as single units for association and clustering, since linkage in the cohort was strong. Across 398 genotyped donors of the cohort, an average of roughly 200,000 unique TCR beta nucleotide sequences per donor were sequenced, and roughly 18% of those sequences were non-productive.

On this clone itself: Which antigen it targets is not known. Within one base of it there is no much larger clone, and no base qualities were kept.

The germline V gene gives CDR1 as MNHEY and CDR2 as SVGAGI. The CDR3 runs 13 amino acids, cysteine and phenylalanine included. Solely the CDR3 DNA is kept, with 39 bases framed from the first base. V and J are trimmed by 11 bases and 5 bases, and the gene matches miss 4 bases of the junction. The cohort consisted of approximately 690 healthy bone marrow donors. All cohort members were sampled while nominally healthy, although unrecorded immune exposures were likely present. The donor was CMV seronegative and belonged to the group of under 400 seronegative cohort members. Every donor gave a peripheral blood sample, and the peripheral blood mononuclear cells from that sample were used for TCR beta sequencing. Genomic DNA extraction from the blood cell samples was performed with the Qiagen DNeasy Blood Extraction Kit. The library relied on the immunoSEQ multiplex PCR assay. For the multiplex PCR, a mixture combining 60 forward primers for TCR Vbeta segments and 13 reverse primers for TCR Jbeta segments was used. Amplification of the CDR3 region of rearranged TCR beta genes was performed with a multiplex PCR assay on genomic DNA. The Illumina HiSeq System was used to sequence the amplified TCR beta libraries as 87-base-pair reads. For the original study's pipeline: A later analysis counted about 80 million unique TCR beta chains across the approximately 700 repertoires, and some 12 million of these chains were shared by at least two donors. A nearest-neighbor algorithm error-corrected the raw reads and collapsed the reads into unique sequences, merging closely related sequences to remove PCR and sequencing errors. Alignment of CDR3 sequences to IMGT reference sequences was used to assign V, D and J gene segments. Each retained sequence needed at least a six-nucleotide match to both a V gene segment and a J gene segment. Rearrangements were classified as productive when the CDR3 lacked stop codons and remained in frame with V and J, and all other rearrangements were classified as non-productive. CDR3 was defined by IMGT convention, running from the second conserved V-encoded cysteine to the conserved J-encoded phenylalanine. Sequences without an unambiguous match to a single V gene segment were excluded from the earlier analysis of about 600 of the donors. In an earlier analysis of approximately 550 of the donors, V segments were called functional above 56.7% productive rearrangements and were called segregating when the between-donor standard deviation exceeded 5%. A statistical classification framework was built for diagnosing cytomegalovirus status from the catalog of TCR beta chain sequences. A later analysis assigned V and J genes by comparing TCR nucleotide sequences with IMGT/GENE-DB human TR gene sequences. In a later analysis, CDR3 sequences and most-parsimonious VDJ recombination scenarios were assigned using the TCRdist pipeline. A later analysis defined each TCR beta chain by its CDR3 amino acid sequence plus V-gene family, and excluded reads lacking a unique V-gene family. A later analysis removed over 500 highly shared, low-generation-probability nucleotide sequences to deal with suspected cross-contamination and a sequencing artifact. In a later analysis, a clonal expansion index was calculated for each public chain from normalized within-repertoire ranks of inferred template counts. In a later analysis, generation probabilities were computed using a VDJ recombination model fitted to out-of-frame rearrangements, and the results were checked against IGoR. In a later analysis, hypergeometric tests were used to score TCR-TCR, TCR-HLA and TCR-CMV co-occurrence, with a repertoire-size bias correction applied to TCR pairs. A later analysis estimated false discovery rates by permuting HLA or CMV assignments 20 times. A later analysis grouped co-occurring TCRs with DBSCAN, adding TCRdist sequence similarity when clustering within HLA-allele-positive subsets. Repertoires with fewer than 30,000 or more than 120,000 public chains were left out of co-occurrence clustering, as were several repertoires with anomalous nucleotide sharing. TCRdb provides this immuneACCESS table in a form limited to in-frame rearrangements. Some clones are lacking; in checked studies, under half of them reflect an unresolved V gene, and why the rest are absent is not known. The DNA was the basis for D and trimming; V, J and clone size are from that table. The sample data list about 180,000 clones, and around four fifths of these were observed just once. The ten largest clones add up to roughly 1.3% of the sample.

Results the study describes overall, beyond this receptor: Broadly in line with IMGT annotations, most TCR beta V segments showed up in productive rearrangements about 87% or about 30% of the time in an earlier analysis of approximately 600 of the donors. Over 15 rarely observed V segments, including chromosome 9 orphons, were excluded from the earlier analysis of about 500 of the donors because counts were too low. Strong co-occurrence of HLA alleles, especially DR and DQ, made assigning TCR associations to individual alleles difficult. Compared with equally common non-associated chains, HLA-associated TCR beta chains in a later analysis were more clonally expanded and had lower generation probabilities. Across donors, most TCR sequences were observed very rarely, whereas some public TCRs were present in many individuals. A few of the identified cytomegalovirus-associated TCR beta chains were confirmed in vitro to be specific for cytomegalovirus antigens. The study listed 150 to 200 TCR beta chains as associated with cytomegalovirus. The presence/absence analyses assumed that sequencing depth was roughly uniform across donors, and that assumption may not be true. In a later analysis, most CMV-associated TCR beta chains were found to appear HLA-restricted, with HLA associations seemingly driven largely by CMV exposure. A later genetic analysis reported fewer N-insertions in productive TCRs among donors in an Asian-associated ancestry cluster than the roughly 720-donor mean. This cohort had only TCR beta chains sequenced, and the lack of alpha or paired-chain data limited which features could be detected. HLA typing was unavailable for some donors at each locus, so association tests used only the typed subset. A cluster of highly shared sequence variants was judged likely to represent a technical artifact of the sequencing pipeline. In a later analysis, TCR association rates were found to vary across HLA loci, with the most associated TCRs seen for DRB1 alleles and the fewest for HLA-C alleles. A further reported finding was that TCR beta sequences accurately predicted the HLA-A and HLA-B alleles for most subjects in the first cohort. The only immune exposure information available for the cohort was CMV serostatus. The classifier was reported to diagnose cytomegalovirus status with high specificity and sensitivity in both the original and validation cohorts. A later analysis associated some 17,000 TCR beta sequences with specific HLA alleles at a false discovery rate of 0.05. Correlated functional status among segregating V segments might reflect linkage disequilibrium, but an unknown experimental factor could not be ruled out. Some IMGT-functional V segments, including TRBV6-2 and TRBV6-3, could not be distinguished by the 87-base-pair reads and were therefore excluded. A later genetic analysis associated a missense DCLRE1C variant with V-gene and J-gene trimming of TCR beta chains, and an independent cohort replicated the association. Several of the top co-occurrence clusters appeared to be linked to parvovirus B19, influenza, CMV and Epstein-Barr virus, according to a later analysis. According to the authors, the approach could potentially be generalized to other disease states and immunological phenotypes.

The sequenced sample was PBMCs. The receptor was derived from a man under 40 in good health and CMV-seronegative. The chain couples TRBV6-5 to TRBJ2-5, and 14 bases in between align with TRBD2. The sequenced DNA is TGTGCCGCGGGACTAGCGGGAGTGGAGACCCAGTACTTC. Translation gives CAAGLAGVETQYF.